This T cell receptor beta chain originates from a study of control samples from healthy donors and cancer patients. Sequenced by immunoSEQ multiplex PCR; TCRdb stores in-frame clones only, minus some. This table holds 150,000 to 200,000 clones, about 93% found once. The sequenced sample consisted of blood. This TCR was recovered from a man aged 18 to 29 in good health.

In nucleotides, the CDR3 is TGCAGCGTTGCCACAGGGGGACAAGAGACCCAGTACTTC. Translation gives CSVATGGQETQYF. The V call is TRBV29-1, the J call TRBJ2-5; 8 bases match TRBD1. The V gene end was trimmed by 4 bases and the J gene end by 2 bases; junction bases not matched to a gene: 3. The V gene's germline CDR1 is SQVTM and CDR2 ANQGSEA. This CDR3 is built from 13 residues.